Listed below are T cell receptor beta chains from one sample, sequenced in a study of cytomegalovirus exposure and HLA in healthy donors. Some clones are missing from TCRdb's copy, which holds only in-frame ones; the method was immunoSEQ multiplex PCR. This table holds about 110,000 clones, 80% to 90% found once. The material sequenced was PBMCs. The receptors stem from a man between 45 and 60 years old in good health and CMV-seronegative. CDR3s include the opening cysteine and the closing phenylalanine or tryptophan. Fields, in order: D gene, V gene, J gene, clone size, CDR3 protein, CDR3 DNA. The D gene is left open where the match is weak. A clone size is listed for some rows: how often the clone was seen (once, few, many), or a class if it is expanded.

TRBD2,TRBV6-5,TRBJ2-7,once,CASSPRGGQLEQYF,TGTGCCAGCAGTCCTCGCGGGGGGCAACTCGAGCAGTACTTC
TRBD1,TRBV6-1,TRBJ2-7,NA,CASSEGQWSYEQYF,TGTGCCAGCAGTGAGGGACAGTGGTCCTACGAGCAGTACTTC
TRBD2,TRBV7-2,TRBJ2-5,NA,CASSSGSGGQETQYF,TGTGCCAGCAGCTCCGGTAGCGGGGGGCAAGAGACCCAGTACTTC
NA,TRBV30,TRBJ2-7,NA,CAWSAATREQYF,TGTGCCTGGAGTGCCGCAACTCGGGAGCAGTACTTC
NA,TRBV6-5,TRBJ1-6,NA,CASKPSWNSPLHF,TGTGCCAGCAAACCTAGTTGGAATTCACCCCTCCACTTT
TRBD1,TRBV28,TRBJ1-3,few,CASSLLPGQSSGNTIYF,TGTGCCAGCAGCTTGCTTCCGGGACAGAGCTCTGGAAACACCATATATTTT
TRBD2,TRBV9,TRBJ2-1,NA,CASSALAGAYNEQFF,TGTGCCAGCAGCGCCTTAGCGGGGGCATACAATGAGCAGTTCTTC
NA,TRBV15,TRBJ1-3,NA,CATSQGRGRRNTIYF,TGTGCCACCAGCCAAGGGAGGGGACGAAGAAACACCATATATTTT
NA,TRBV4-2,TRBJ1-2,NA,CASSQSRQFANYGYTF,TGTGCCAGCAGCCAATCGAGACAGTTCGCTAACTATGGCTACACCTTC
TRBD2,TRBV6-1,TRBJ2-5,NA,CASSDQRGSETQYF,TGTGCCAGCAGTGACCAGCGGGGGTCAGAGACCCAGTACTTC
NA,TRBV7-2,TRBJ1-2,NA,CASSLALSGNYGYTF,TGTGCCAGCAGCTTAGCGCTCTCAGGGAACTATGGCTACACCTTC
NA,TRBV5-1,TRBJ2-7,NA,CASSLAGGGPAEQYF,TGCGCCAGCAGCTTGGCGGGCGGGGGCCCGGCCGAGCAGTACTTC
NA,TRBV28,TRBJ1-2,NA,CASSFIQNNGYTF,TGTGCCAGCAGTTTTATTCAGAACAATGGCTACACCTTC
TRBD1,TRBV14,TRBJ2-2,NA,CASSQDQITGGNTGELFF,TGTGCCAGCAGCCAAGATCAGATCACAGGGGGGAACACCGGGGAGCTGTTTTTT
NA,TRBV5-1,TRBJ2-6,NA,CASSLVVAGANVLTF,TGCGCCAGCAGCTTGGTGGTAGCTGGGGCCAACGTCCTGACTTTC
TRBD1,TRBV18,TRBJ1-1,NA,CASSPGVDRSNTEAFF,TGTGCCAGCTCACCAGGCGTGGACAGGTCGAACACTGAAGCTTTCTTT
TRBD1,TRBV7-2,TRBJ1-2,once,CASSLVKGQGPYGYTF,TGTGCCAGCAGCTTAGTTAAAGGACAGGGCCCCTATGGCTACACCTTC
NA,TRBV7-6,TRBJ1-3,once,CASSPIGLDGTGNTIYF,TGTGCCAGCAGCCCCATAGGACTGGACGGGACTGGAAACACCATATATTTT
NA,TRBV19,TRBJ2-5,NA,CASRQQETQYF,TGTGCCAGTCGTCAGCAAGAGACCCAGTACTTC
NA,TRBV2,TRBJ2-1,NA,CASSDGNNEQFF,TGTGCCAGCAGTGACGGGAACAATGAGCAGTTCTTC
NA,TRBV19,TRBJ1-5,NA,CASSTESHQPQHF,TGTGCCAGTAGTACAGAATCTCATCAGCCCCAGCATTTT
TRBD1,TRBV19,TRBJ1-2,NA,CASSISGGNGYTF,TGTGCCAGTAGTATTTCAGGGGGCAATGGCTACACCTTC
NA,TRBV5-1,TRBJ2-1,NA,CASSLDPQGFEQFF,TGCGCCAGCAGCTTGGATCCGCAGGGCTTTGAGCAGTTCTTC
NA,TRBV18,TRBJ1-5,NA,CASSPDSSNQPQHF,TGTGCCAGCTCCCCAGACAGTAGCAATCAGCCCCAGCATTTT
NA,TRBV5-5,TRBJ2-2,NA,CASSLLRTGELFF,TGTGCCAGCAGCCTCCTCAGGACCGGGGAGCTGTTTTTT
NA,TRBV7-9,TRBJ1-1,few,CASSLEVGNTEAFF,TGTGCCAGCAGCTTAGAGGTGGGCAACACTGAAGCTTTCTTT
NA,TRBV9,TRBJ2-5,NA,CASSVNPHRQETQYF,TGTGCCAGCAGCGTAAACCCCCACAGGCAAGAGACCCAGTACTTC
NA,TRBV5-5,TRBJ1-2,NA,CASSLDLDGYTF,TGTGCCAGCAGCTTGGATCTTGATGGCTACACCTTC
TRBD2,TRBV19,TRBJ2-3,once,CASRSAGNTDTQYF,TGTGCCAGTAGGTCAGCGGGGAACACAGATACGCAGTATTTT
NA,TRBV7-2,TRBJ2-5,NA,CASSLVHSLQETQYF,TGTGCCAGCAGCTTAGTCCACAGCCTCCAAGAGACCCAGTACTTC
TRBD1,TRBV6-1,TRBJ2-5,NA,CASSWNRGAETQYF,TGTGCCAGCAGTTGGAACAGGGGAGCGGAGACCCAGTACTTC
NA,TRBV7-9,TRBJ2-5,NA,CSSSLVGQGETQYF,TGTTCCAGCAGCTTAGTCGGGCAGGGGGAGACCCAGTACTTC
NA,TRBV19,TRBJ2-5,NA,CASSADRETQYF,TGTGCCAGTAGTGCTGACAGGGAGACCCAGTACTTC
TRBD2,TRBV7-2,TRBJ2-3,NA,CASGGVRASFNTQYF,TGTGCCAGCGGGGGGGTACGGGCCTCTTTTAATACGCAGTATTTT
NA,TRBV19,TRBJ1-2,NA,CASSLRLSNYGYTF,TGTGCCAGTAGCCTGAGGTTGAGTAACTATGGCTACACCTTC
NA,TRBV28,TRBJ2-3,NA,CASSDIRGAFSTDTQYF,TGTGCCAGCAGTGATATCCGGGGAGCCTTTAGCACAGATACGCAGTATTTT
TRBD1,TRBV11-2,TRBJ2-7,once,CASSLGTGGLEQYF,TGTGCCAGCAGCCTCGGGACAGGGGGCTTGGAGCAGTACTTC
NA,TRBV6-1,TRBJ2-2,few,CASSLWAGDAGELFF,TGTGCCAGCAGTCTCTGGGCAGGGGACGCCGGGGAGCTGTTTTTT
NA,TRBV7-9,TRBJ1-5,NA,CASSQSNQPQHF,TGTGCCAGCAGCCAGAGCAATCAGCCCCAGCATTTT
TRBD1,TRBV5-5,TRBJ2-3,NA,CASSLEGDRVDTQYF,TGTGCCAGCAGCTTGGAGGGGGACAGGGTGGATACGCAGTATTTT
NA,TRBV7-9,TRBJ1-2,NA,CASTETGTTGYTF,TGTGCCAGCACCGAGACAGGAACGACGGGCTACACCTTC
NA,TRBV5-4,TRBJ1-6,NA,CASRPSPNNSPLHF,TGTGCCAGCAGACCGAGTCCCAATAATTCACCCCTCCACTTT
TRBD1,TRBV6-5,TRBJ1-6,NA,CASSPGRTGNSPLHF,TGTGCCAGCAGCCCCGGGAGGACAGGGAATTCACCCCTCCACTTT
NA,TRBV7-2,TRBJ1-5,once,CASSSTGRQEQPQHF,TGTGCCAGCAGCTCCACTGGGAGGCAGGAACAGCCCCAGCATTTT
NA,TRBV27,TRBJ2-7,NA,CASSLSLVGVEDEQYF,TGTGCCAGCAGTTTATCCCTCGTCGGGGTCGAGGACGAGCAGTACTTC
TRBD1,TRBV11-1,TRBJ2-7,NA,CASSLVAGGAYEQYF,TGTGCCAGCAGCTTAGTTGCAGGGGGAGCCTACGAGCAGTACTTC
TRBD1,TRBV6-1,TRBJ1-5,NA,CASSEARGQGFQPQHF,TGTGCCAGCAGTGAAGCCCGGGGACAGGGGTTTCAGCCCCAGCATTTT
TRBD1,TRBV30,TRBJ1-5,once,CAWSVRFGQVYSNQPQHF,TGTGCCTGGAGTGTACGATTCGGACAGGTTTATAGCAATCAGCCCCAGCATTTT